The clone carrying this T cell receptor (beta chain) was counted only a few times. As yet, its antigen is unknown. PCR employed 60 Vbeta and 13 Jbeta primers. Sequencing was performed with immunoSEQ multiplex PCR; in TCRdb, only in-frame clones are kept and a portion is missing. Found here are roughly 200,000 clones, roughly 83% of them singletons; the top ten hold roughly 0.66%. These data belong to a study of cytomegalovirus exposure and HLA in healthy donors. Study-level background: In a previous analysis, some 120 million unique TCR beta sequences were found from roughly 200 million T cells. Study observations and caveats: The authors listed approximately 160 TCR beta chains as cytomegalovirus-associated.

The CDR3 has 13 residues. After removal of 8 bases from V and 5 bases from J, the junction contained 6 bases not matched to a gene. Germline CDR1 reads SNHLY; CDR2 reads FYNNEI. The V call is TRBV2, the J call TRBJ1-5, with 7 bases matching TRBD1. Sequencing used PBMCs. This sequence was found in a boy aged 2 to 10 in good health and CMV-seronegative. The CDR3 DNA reads TGTGCCAGCTACAGGGGAATGGATCAGCCCCAGCATTTT. It specifies CASYRGMDQPQHF.